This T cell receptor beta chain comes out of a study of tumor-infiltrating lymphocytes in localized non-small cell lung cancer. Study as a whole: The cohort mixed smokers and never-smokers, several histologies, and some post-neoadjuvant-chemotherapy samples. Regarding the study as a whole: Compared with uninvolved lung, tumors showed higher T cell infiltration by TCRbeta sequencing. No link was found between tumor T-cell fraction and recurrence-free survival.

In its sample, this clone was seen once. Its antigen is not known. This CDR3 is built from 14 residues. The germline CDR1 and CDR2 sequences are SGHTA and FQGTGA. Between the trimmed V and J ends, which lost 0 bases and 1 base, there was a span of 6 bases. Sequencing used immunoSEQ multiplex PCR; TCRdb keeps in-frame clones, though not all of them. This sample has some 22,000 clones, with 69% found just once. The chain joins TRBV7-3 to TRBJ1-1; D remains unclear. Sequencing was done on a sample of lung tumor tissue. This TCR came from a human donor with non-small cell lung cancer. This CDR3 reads CASSLTPANTEAFF. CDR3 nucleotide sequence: TGTGCCAGCAGCTTAACGCCAGCGAACACTGAAGCTTTCTTT.